This T cell receptor beta chain was obtained from a study of beta chain features in type 1 diabetes. Study conclusions and caveats: High TCR expression in some cells could lead to their over-representation in cDNA sequencing. When VDJ junctions were examined, type 1 diabetes patients showed fewer insertions and more deletions.

This clone showed up just a few times. Its specificity is unknown. CDR3 length equals 17 residues. The V gene end was trimmed by 2 bases and the J gene end by 4 bases; junction bases not matched to a gene: 12. In germline, CDR1 is LNHNV, CDR2 YYDKDF (reference sequence). TCRB transcripts that were expressed got sequenced, as all of the isolated RNA had been reverse transcribed. Here immunoSEQ multiplex PCR was the method, and the copy in TCRdb shows in-frame clones only, minus some. The data contain 200,000 to 250,000 clones, about 70% of them singletons. The chain couples TRBV15 to TRBJ2-3, with 7 nucleotides matching TRBD2. The sample was naive CD4+ T cells from blood. The sequence was collected from a man in his thirties or forties in good health. CDR3 sequence: CATSRPGGGSGADTQYF. CDR3 nucleotide sequence: TGTGCCACCAGCAGACCGGGTGGCGGGAGTGGCGCAGATACGCAGTATTTT.